The T cell receptor (beta chain) described here comes from a study of shared clonotypes between healthy human individuals. Germline V gene data show CDR1 as SGHAT and CDR2 as FQNNGV. V gave up 6 bases and J gave up 0 bases, with 9 bases separating them. The CDR3 runs to 14 residues. General observations from the study: Clonotype sharing among the donors was expected to vary with sequencing depth.

Once extracted for a subset, genomic DNA was divided evenly among several immunoSEQ plates. Profiled with immunoSEQ multiplex PCR; TCRdb holds only in-frame clones, not every one. Of 450,000 to 650,000 clones listed, around three quarters were seen once; the top ten hold about 12%. Unsorted samples drew genomic DNA from tens of millions of PBMCs. This clone occurred a few times. Antigen: not known. V is TRBV11-2 and J is TRBJ2-1, with no clear D. The source material was PBMCs. The source of this sequence is a middle-aged woman in good health. Some clones in this sample may be carry-over from other donors' samples. Here the CDR3 DNA reads TGTGCCAGCAGTGAGGCCAGCTCCTACAATGAGCAGTTCTTC. Its protein product is CASSEASSYNEQFF.